The rows below give T cell receptor beta chains drawn from one sample of a study of somatic mutations in cytotoxic T cells in rheumatoid arthritis. Produced via immunoSEQ multiplex PCR; TCRdb's table is partial and in-frame only. The sample holds approximately 6,700 clones, roughly 71% seen once. Sequenced material: CD8+ T cells sorted from blood. These receptors were taken from a middle-aged man in good health. The CDR3 runs from the conserved cysteine through the conserved F or W. A D gene is named only where the DNA matches it firmly. Some rows mark clone size as missing; the rest say once, few, many or name a class of expanded clone.

v_call: TRBV11-2; j_call: TRBJ2-7; d_call: .; clone_size: .; cdr3_nt: TGTGCCAGCAGCTTGGGGCATCCCCAGTACTTC; cdr3_aa: CASSLGHPQYF
v_call: TRBV10-3; j_call: TRBJ2-5; d_call: .; clone_size: .; cdr3_nt: TGTGCCATCAGGCCTGAGAACCAAGAGACCCAGTACTTC; cdr3_aa: CAIRPENQETQYF
v_call: TRBV10-1; j_call: TRBJ2-1; d_call: .; clone_size: .; cdr3_nt: TGCGCCAGCAGGGATAGGGACCTAAATAAGTACAATGAGCAGTTCTTC; cdr3_aa: CASRDRDLNKYNEQFF
v_call: TRBV30; j_call: TRBJ1-1; d_call: .; clone_size: .; cdr3_nt: TGTGCCTGGGGTCCAATGAACACTGAAGCTTTCTTT; cdr3_aa: CAWGPMNTEAFF
v_call: TRBV6-1; j_call: TRBJ2-3; d_call: TRBD2; clone_size: .; cdr3_nt: TGTGCCTGCCAGAGCGGGGGGGATGGAGATACGCAGTATTTT; cdr3_aa: CACQSGGDGDTQYF
v_call: TRBV6-6; j_call: TRBJ1-2; d_call: .; clone_size: few; cdr3_nt: TGTGCCAGCAGTAAGGACAACTTCTATGGCTACACCTTC; cdr3_aa: CASSKDNFYGYTF
v_call: TRBV27; j_call: TRBJ2-7; d_call: .; clone_size: once; cdr3_nt: TGTGCCAGCAGTTCCCAGATGATGGTGTACGAGCAGTACTTC; cdr3_aa: CASSSQMMVYEQYF
v_call: TRBV15; j_call: TRBJ2-2; d_call: .; clone_size: .; cdr3_nt: TGTGCCACCAGCAGAGATCAGTTGGGGTGGCGGAGGACCGGGGAGCTGTTTTTT; cdr3_aa: CATSRDQLGWRRTGELFF
v_call: TRBV2; j_call: TRBJ2-3; d_call: .; clone_size: .; cdr3_nt: TGTGCCAGCACCCAAACTACCCGATGGGGGCGAATAGATACGCAGTATTTT; cdr3_aa: CASTQTTRWGRIDTQYF
v_call: TRBV11-2; j_call: TRBJ1-3; d_call: .; clone_size: .; cdr3_nt: TGTGCCAGCAGCTTAACCAGGGGATCTGGAAACACCATATATTTT; cdr3_aa: CASSLTRGSGNTIYF
v_call: TRBV5-1; j_call: TRBJ1-1; d_call: TRBD1; clone_size: .; cdr3_nt: TGCGCCAGCAGCCCGGGACAGGGGGCCCCTGGCGCTGAAGCTTTCTTT; cdr3_aa: CASSPGQGAPGAEAFF
v_call: TRBV15; j_call: TRBJ2-1; d_call: .; clone_size: .; cdr3_nt: TGTGCCACCAGCAGGGGCCTCGGGAGCAGCTCCTACAATGAGCAGTTCTTC; cdr3_aa: CATSRGLGSSSYNEQFF
v_call: TRBV11-2; j_call: TRBJ2-2; d_call: .; clone_size: .; cdr3_nt: TGTGCCAGCAGCTTAGAACGCACCGGGGAGCTGTTTTTT; cdr3_aa: CASSLERTGELFF
v_call: TRBV30; j_call: TRBJ2-7; d_call: .; clone_size: .; cdr3_nt: TGTGCCTGGAGTGATCTAGGGGTTACTCCCGAGCAGTACTTC; cdr3_aa: CAWSDLGVTPEQYF
v_call: TRBV4-3; j_call: TRBJ1-6; d_call: TRBD1; clone_size: .; cdr3_nt: TGCGCCAGCAGCCAACTATCGGGACAGGGGTTTTATAATTCACCCCTCCACTTT; cdr3_aa: CASSQLSGQGFYNSPLHF
v_call: TRBV6-4; j_call: TRBJ2-3; d_call: TRBD2; clone_size: .; cdr3_nt: TGTGCCAGCAGTGACTCCGCGACTAGCGGGGGCACAGATACGCAGTATTTT; cdr3_aa: CASSDSATSGGTDTQYF
v_call: TRBV11-3; j_call: TRBJ2-7; d_call: TRBD2; clone_size: .; cdr3_nt: TGTGCCAGCAGCCCGAGCGGGAGGGCCTACGAGCAGTACTTC; cdr3_aa: CASSPSGRAYEQYF
v_call: TRBV14; j_call: TRBJ2-3; d_call: .; clone_size: .; cdr3_nt: TGTGCCAGCAGCCCGGAGGGAGGCCTCACAGATACGCAGTATTTT; cdr3_aa: CASSPEGGLTDTQYF
v_call: TRBV7-9; j_call: TRBJ2-7; d_call: TRBD2; clone_size: .; cdr3_nt: TGTGCCAGCAGCTTAGAGGGCGGGAGGGACCCCTACGAGCAGTACTTC; cdr3_aa: CASSLEGGRDPYEQYF
v_call: TRBV9; j_call: TRBJ2-5; d_call: TRBD2; clone_size: .; cdr3_nt: TGTGCCAGCAGCGTAGCGGGGGGTGGGACCCAGTACTTC; cdr3_aa: CASSVAGGGTQYF
v_call: TRBV5-8; j_call: TRBJ2-1; d_call: TRBD2; clone_size: .; cdr3_nt: TGTGCCAGCACCTTGGGACTAGCTCTTCACAATGAGCAGTTCTTC; cdr3_aa: CASTLGLALHNEQFF
v_call: TRBV5-4; j_call: TRBJ1-2; d_call: .; clone_size: .; cdr3_nt: TGTGCCAGCTATGATAACGTACCAGGAAAGACCTATGGCTTC; cdr3_aa: CASYDNVPGKTYGF
v_call: TRBV7-3; j_call: TRBJ1-5; d_call: .; clone_size: .; cdr3_nt: TGTGCCAGCAGCCGGGACTACTATAGCAATCAGCCCCAGCATTTT; cdr3_aa: CASSRDYYSNQPQHF
v_call: TRBV4-1; j_call: TRBJ2-3; d_call: .; clone_size: few; cdr3_nt: TGCGCCAGCCACCCCGGGGGGACAGCGGGGGCCACCTTCACAGATACGCAGTATTTT; cdr3_aa: CASHPGGTAGATFTDTQYF
v_call: TRBV27; j_call: TRBJ2-7; d_call: .; clone_size: .; cdr3_nt: TGTGCCAGCAGCCTGGGAGGCCCTTGGGGCGAGCAGTACTTC; cdr3_aa: CASSLGGPWGEQYF
v_call: TRBV27; j_call: TRBJ2-3; d_call: TRBD2; clone_size: .; cdr3_nt: TGTGCCAGCAGTTCTCCCGGGACTAGTTGGTCCACAGATACGCAGTATTTT; cdr3_aa: CASSSPGTSWSTDTQYF
v_call: TRBV28; j_call: TRBJ2-7; d_call: .; clone_size: .; cdr3_nt: TGTGCCAGCAGTTTATATTCCCGACTAGGTTACTACGAGCAGTACTTC; cdr3_aa: CASSLYSRLGYYEQYF
v_call: TRBV16; j_call: TRBJ2-1; d_call: .; clone_size: .; cdr3_nt: TGTGCCAGCAGCCAACCTATCCGGAACAATGAGCAGTTCTTC; cdr3_aa: CASSQPIRNNEQFF
v_call: TRBV10-3; j_call: TRBJ1-1; d_call: .; clone_size: few; cdr3_nt: TGTGCCATCAGTGAGCCCCCTGAAGCTTTCTTT; cdr3_aa: CAISEPPEAFF
v_call: TRBV29-1; j_call: TRBJ2-2; d_call: .; clone_size: .; cdr3_nt: TGCAGCGTTGATGATCCAGGGATTACCGGGGAGCTGTTTTTT; cdr3_aa: CSVDDPGITGELFF
v_call: TRBV4-1; j_call: TRBJ1-2; d_call: .; clone_size: .; cdr3_nt: TGCGCCAGCAGCCAAGGGAGGGTGGCGCATGGCTACACCTTC; cdr3_aa: CASSQGRVAHGYTF
v_call: TRBV19; j_call: TRBJ2-1; d_call: TRBD2; clone_size: .; cdr3_nt: TGTGCCAGTAGTATAAGGCAGGGCAGACTAGCGGGAGTTAACTACAATGAGCAGTTCTTC; cdr3_aa: CASSIRQGRLAGVNYNEQFF
v_call: TRBV29-1; j_call: TRBJ2-2; d_call: TRBD1; clone_size: few; cdr3_nt: TGCAGCGTCCAGGGACAGGGGAACACCGGGGAGCTGTTTTTT; cdr3_aa: CSVQGQGNTGELFF
v_call: TRBV7-2; j_call: TRBJ2-4; d_call: .; clone_size: .; cdr3_nt: TGTGCCAGCAGCTTAGAGGGTAATTTAGCCAAAAACATTCAGTACTTC; cdr3_aa: CASSLEGNLAKNIQYF
v_call: TRBV6-5; j_call: TRBJ1-2; d_call: .; clone_size: once; cdr3_nt: TGTGCCAGCAGTTACAGTAAGGGAAACTATGGCTACACCTTC; cdr3_aa: CASSYSKGNYGYTF
v_call: TRBV30; j_call: TRBJ1-5; d_call: .; clone_size: .; cdr3_nt: TGTGCCTGCACCGACCGTAGCAATCAGCCCCAGCATTTT; cdr3_aa: CACTDRSNQPQHF
v_call: TRBV7-9; j_call: TRBJ1-2; d_call: .; clone_size: .; cdr3_nt: TGTGCCAGCAGCTTAGGGTCCACTGGCTACACCTTC; cdr3_aa: CASSLGSTGYTF
v_call: TRBV5-1; j_call: TRBJ2-5; d_call: .; clone_size: few; cdr3_nt: TGCGCCAGCAGCTTGGCGGGGGCAAACCAAGAGACCCAGTACTTC; cdr3_aa: CASSLAGANQETQYF
v_call: TRBV9; j_call: TRBJ2-3; d_call: TRBD2; clone_size: .; cdr3_nt: TGTGCCAGCAGCCCCCGGGAGGGGGGGACAGATACGCAGTATTTT; cdr3_aa: CASSPREGGTDTQYF
v_call: TRBV10-1; j_call: TRBJ1-3; d_call: .; clone_size: .; cdr3_nt: TGCGCCAGCAGTGGAATTCGGGGCCCTGGACCTGGAAACACCATATATTTT; cdr3_aa: CASSGIRGPGPGNTIYF
v_call: TRBV15; j_call: TRBJ2-5; d_call: .; clone_size: .; cdr3_nt: TGTGCCACCAGCAGAGACTCAGGCTTCCAAGAGACCCAGTACTTC; cdr3_aa: CATSRDSGFQETQYF
v_call: TRBV2; j_call: TRBJ1-5; d_call: .; clone_size: .; cdr3_nt: TGTGCCAGCAGTCCAGGGGGCAATCAGCCCCAGCATTTT; cdr3_aa: CASSPGGNQPQHF
v_call: TRBV5-1; j_call: TRBJ1-5; d_call: .; clone_size: .; cdr3_nt: TGCGCCAGCAGTTTAGGGGAGAAAGGGCAGCCCCAGCATTTT; cdr3_aa: CASSLGEKGQPQHF
v_call: TRBV10-1; j_call: TRBJ2-1; d_call: .; clone_size: .; cdr3_nt: TGCGCCAGCAGTGTTCGGGGGAATGAGCAGTTCTTC; cdr3_aa: CASSVRGNEQFF
v_call: TRBV7-6; j_call: TRBJ1-1; d_call: .; clone_size: few; cdr3_nt: TGTGCCAGCAGCTCCACTCCAGCGATGAACACTGAAGCTTTCTTT; cdr3_aa: CASSSTPAMNTEAFF
v_call: TRBV7-6; j_call: TRBJ2-3; d_call: .; clone_size: .; cdr3_nt: TGTGCCAGCAACCCCTCCCTAGGACCTAACGTGGATACGCAGTATTTT; cdr3_aa: CASNPSLGPNVDTQYF
v_call: TRBV27; j_call: TRBJ1-5; d_call: TRBD1; clone_size: .; cdr3_nt: TGTGCCAGCAGTTTATCAGGGGGCTCAGTCAATCAGCCCCAGCATTTT; cdr3_aa: CASSLSGGSVNQPQHF
v_call: TRBV7-2; j_call: TRBJ2-4; d_call: .; clone_size: .; cdr3_nt: TGTGCCAGCAGCTTTCAGGGGTTTGACGCCAAAAACATTCAGTACTTC; cdr3_aa: CASSFQGFDAKNIQYF
v_call: TRBV7-4; j_call: TRBJ1-5; d_call: TRBD1; clone_size: .; cdr3_nt: TGTGCCAGCAGCTTAGAAGGGGGCTTTAGCAATCAGCCCCAGCATTTT; cdr3_aa: CASSLEGGFSNQPQHF
v_call: TRBV28; j_call: TRBJ2-5; d_call: TRBD2; clone_size: .; cdr3_nt: TGTGCCAGCAGACATGAGCGGGGGGGTTTCCAAGAGACCCAGTACTTC; cdr3_aa: CASRHERGGFQETQYF
v_call: TRBV27; j_call: TRBJ2-3; d_call: TRBD2; clone_size: .; cdr3_nt: TGTGCCAGCAGTTACGGACTAGCGGGGGAAGATACGCAGTATTTT; cdr3_aa: CASSYGLAGEDTQYF
v_call: TRBV29-1; j_call: TRBJ1-1; d_call: .; clone_size: few; cdr3_nt: TGCAGCGTTGATGAGGGTAACACTGAAGCTTTCTTT; cdr3_aa: CSVDEGNTEAFF
v_call: TRBV6-1; j_call: TRBJ2-7; d_call: .; clone_size: .; cdr3_nt: TGTGCCAGCAGTGAAAGGGCAGCGCAATCCTACGAGCAGTACTTC; cdr3_aa: CASSERAAQSYEQYF